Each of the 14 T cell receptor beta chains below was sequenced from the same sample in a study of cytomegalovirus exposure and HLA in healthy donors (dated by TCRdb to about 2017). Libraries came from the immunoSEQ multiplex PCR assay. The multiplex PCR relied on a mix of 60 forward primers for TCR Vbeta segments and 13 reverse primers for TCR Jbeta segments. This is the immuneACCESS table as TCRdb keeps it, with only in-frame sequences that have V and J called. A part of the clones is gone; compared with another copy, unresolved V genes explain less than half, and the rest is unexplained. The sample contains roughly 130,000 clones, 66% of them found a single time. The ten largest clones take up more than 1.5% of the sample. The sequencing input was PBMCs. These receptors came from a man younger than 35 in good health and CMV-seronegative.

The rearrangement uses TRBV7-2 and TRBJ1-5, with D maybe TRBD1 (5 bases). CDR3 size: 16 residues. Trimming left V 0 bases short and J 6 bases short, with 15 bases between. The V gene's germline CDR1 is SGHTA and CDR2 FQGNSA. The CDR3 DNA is TGTGCCAGCAGCTTAGCCGGGAGACAGTGGAGTCAGCCCCAGCATTTT. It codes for CASSLAGRQWSQPQHF.

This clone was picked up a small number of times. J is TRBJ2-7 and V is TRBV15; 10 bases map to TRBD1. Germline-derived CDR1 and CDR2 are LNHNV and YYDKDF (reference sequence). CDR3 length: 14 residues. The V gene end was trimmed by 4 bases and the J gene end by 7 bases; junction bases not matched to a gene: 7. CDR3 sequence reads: CATSTAGTGDEQYF. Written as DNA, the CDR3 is TGTGCCACCAGCACTGCCGGGACAGGGGATGAGCAGTACTTC. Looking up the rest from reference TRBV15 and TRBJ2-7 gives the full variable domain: DAMVIQNPRYQVTQFGKPVTLSCSQTLNHNVMYWYQQKSSQAPKLLFHYYDKDFNNEADTPDNFQSRRPNTSFCFLDIRSPGLGDTAMYLCATSTAGTGDEQYFGPGTRLTVT.

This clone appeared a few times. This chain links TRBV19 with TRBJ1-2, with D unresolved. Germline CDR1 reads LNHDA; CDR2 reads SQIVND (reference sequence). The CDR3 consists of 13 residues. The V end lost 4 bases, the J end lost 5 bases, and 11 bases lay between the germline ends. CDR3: CASSKTLVYGYTF. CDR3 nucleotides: TGTGCCAGTAGTAAAACGCTAGTGTATGGCTACACCTTC.

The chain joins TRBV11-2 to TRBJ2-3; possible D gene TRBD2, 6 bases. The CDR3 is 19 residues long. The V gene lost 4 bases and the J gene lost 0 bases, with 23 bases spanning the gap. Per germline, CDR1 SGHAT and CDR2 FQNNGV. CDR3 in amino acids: CASSSKEKGGATSTDTQYF. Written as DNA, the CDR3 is TGTGCCAGCAGCTCGAAGGAAAAAGGAGGGGCCACTAGCACAGATACGCAGTATTTT.

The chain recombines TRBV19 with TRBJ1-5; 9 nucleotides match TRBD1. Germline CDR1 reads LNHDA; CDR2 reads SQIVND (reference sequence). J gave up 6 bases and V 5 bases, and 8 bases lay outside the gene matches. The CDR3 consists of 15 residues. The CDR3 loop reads CASSATGGTGQPQHF. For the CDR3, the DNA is TGTGCCAGTAGTGCGACAGGGGGGACCGGTCAGCCCCAGCATTTT.

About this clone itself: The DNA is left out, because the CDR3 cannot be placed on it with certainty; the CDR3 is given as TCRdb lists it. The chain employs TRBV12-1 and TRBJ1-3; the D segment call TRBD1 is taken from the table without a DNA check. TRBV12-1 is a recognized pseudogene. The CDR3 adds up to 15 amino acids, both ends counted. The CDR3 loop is CASSVWWAEGNTIYF.

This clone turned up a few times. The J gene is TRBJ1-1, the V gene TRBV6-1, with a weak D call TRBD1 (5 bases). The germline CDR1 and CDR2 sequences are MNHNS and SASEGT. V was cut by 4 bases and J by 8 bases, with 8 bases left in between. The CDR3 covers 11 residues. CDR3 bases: TGTGCCAGCAGTGGTGGGGGGGAAGCTTTCTTT. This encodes CASSGGGEAFF.

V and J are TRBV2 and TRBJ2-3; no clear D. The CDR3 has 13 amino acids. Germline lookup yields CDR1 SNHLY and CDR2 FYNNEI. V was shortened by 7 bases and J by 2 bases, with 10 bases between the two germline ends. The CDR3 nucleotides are TGTGCCAGCACAGCGCTATTCACAGATACGCAGTATTTT. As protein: CASTALFTDTQYF.

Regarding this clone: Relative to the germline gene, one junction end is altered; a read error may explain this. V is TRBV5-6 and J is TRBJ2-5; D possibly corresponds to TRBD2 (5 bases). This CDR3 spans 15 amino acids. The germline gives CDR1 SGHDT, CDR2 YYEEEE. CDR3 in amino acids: CPSSVERAYQETQYF. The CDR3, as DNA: TGTCCCAGCAGCGTCGAGAGGGCGTACCAAGAGACCCAGTACTTC.

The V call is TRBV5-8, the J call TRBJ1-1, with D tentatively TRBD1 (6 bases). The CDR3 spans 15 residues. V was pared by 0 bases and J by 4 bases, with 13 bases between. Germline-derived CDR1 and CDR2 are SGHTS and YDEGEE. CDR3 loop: CASSLAPDRFTEAFF. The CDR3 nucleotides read TGTGCCAGCAGCTTGGCCCCGGACAGATTCACTGAAGCTTTCTTT.

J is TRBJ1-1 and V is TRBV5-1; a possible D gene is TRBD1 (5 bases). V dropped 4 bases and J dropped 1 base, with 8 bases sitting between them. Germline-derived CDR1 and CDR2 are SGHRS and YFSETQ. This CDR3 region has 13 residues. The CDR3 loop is CASSKTANTEAFF. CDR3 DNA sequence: TGCGCCAGCAGCAAGACAGCGAACACTGAAGCTTTCTTT. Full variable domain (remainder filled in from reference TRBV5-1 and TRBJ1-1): KAGVTQTPRYLIKTRGQQVTLSCSPISGHRSVSWYQQTPGQGLQFLFEYFSETQRNKGNFPGRFSGRQFSNSRSEMNVSTLELGDSALYLCASSKTANTEAFFGQGTRLTVV.

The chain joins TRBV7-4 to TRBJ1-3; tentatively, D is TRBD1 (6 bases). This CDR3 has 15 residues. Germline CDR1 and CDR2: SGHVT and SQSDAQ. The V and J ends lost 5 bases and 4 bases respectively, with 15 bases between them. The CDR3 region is CASSIQGNVGNTIYF. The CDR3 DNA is TGTGCCAGCAGCATTCAGGGGAACGTAGGAAACACCATATATTTT.

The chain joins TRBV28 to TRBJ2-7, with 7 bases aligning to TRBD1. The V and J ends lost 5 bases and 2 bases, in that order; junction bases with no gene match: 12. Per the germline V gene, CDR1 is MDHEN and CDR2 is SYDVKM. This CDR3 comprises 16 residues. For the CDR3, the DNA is TGTGCCAGCAGTCCCAGCTGGGGACAGAGTCCCTACGAGCAGTACTTC. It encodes CASSPSWGQSPYEQYF.

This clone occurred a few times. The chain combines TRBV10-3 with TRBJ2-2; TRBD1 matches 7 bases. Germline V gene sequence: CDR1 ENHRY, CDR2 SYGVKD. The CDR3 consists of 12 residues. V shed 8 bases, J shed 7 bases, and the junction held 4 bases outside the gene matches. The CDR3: CAIGTAGGELFF. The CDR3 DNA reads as TGTGCCATCGGGACAGCTGGCGGGGAGCTGTTTTTT.